This entry concerns a single T cell receptor beta chain. As yet, its antigen is unknown. Original data processing: ImmunoSEQ output held junction-only sequences without quality scores, so filtering differed. Libraries were prepared by immunoSEQ multiplex PCR; TCRdb keeps only in-frame clonotypes and omits some of them. That table is the source of V, J and clone size, and D and trimming were worked out from the DNA. The table has 450,000 to 500,000 clones, almost 80% seen once. The data were obtained in a study of shared clonotypes between healthy human individuals. Study-wide findings and caveats: In this cohort, only blood was sampled, and tissue repertoires likely differ. Clonotype sharing across donors was expected to vary with sequencing depth.

The donors were adults (healthy and HIV-negative) with no recent acute infections or vaccinations. Looked up from germline, CDR1 is SGHRS and CDR2 is YFSETQ. Losses at the gene ends were 4 bases for V and 8 bases for J; bases not matched to a gene: 13. This CDR3 contains 16 residues. This clonotype originated in a woman aged 40 to 50 in good health. Some clones in this sample may be carry-over from other donors' samples. The sequencing input was PBMCs. This chain uses TRBV5-1 with TRBJ2-1; TRBD2 aligns across 9 bases. CDR3 sequence: CASSRQRGLAPHEQFF. In DNA form, the CDR3 reads TGCGCCAGCAGCCGTCAAAGGGGACTAGCACCCCATGAGCAGTTCTTC.